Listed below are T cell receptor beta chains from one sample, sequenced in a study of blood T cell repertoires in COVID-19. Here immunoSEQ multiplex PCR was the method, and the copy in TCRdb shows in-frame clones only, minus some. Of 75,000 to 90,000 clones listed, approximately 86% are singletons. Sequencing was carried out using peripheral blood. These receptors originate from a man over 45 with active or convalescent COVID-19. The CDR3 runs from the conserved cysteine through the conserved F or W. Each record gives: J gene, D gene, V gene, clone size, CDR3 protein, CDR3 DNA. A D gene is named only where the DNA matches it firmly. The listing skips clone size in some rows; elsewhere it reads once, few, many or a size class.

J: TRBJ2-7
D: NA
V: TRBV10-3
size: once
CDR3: CAISEFWDLPYEQYF
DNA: TGTGCCATCAGTGAGTTCTGGGACTTACCCTACGAGCAGTACTTC

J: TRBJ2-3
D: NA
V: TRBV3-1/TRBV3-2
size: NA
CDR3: CASSQQTSADTQYF
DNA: TGTGCCAGCAGCCAACAGACTAGTGCAGATACGCAGTATTTT

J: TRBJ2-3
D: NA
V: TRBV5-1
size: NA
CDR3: CASSLESITDTQYF
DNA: TGCGCCAGCAGCTTGGAGAGTATCACAGATACGCAGTATTTT

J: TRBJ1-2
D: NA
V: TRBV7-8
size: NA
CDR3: CASSKQDNYGYTF
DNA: TGTGCCAGCAGCAAACAGGACAACTATGGCTACACCTTC

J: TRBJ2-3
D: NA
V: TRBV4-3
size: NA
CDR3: CASSQGGGTDTQYF
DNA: TGCGCCAGCAGTCAGGGTGGAGGGACAGATACGCAGTATTTT

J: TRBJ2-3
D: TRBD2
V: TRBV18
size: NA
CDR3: CASSPPLSGGAADTQYF
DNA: TGTGCCAGCTCACCACCGTTAAGCGGGGGGGCGGCCGATACGCAGTATTTT

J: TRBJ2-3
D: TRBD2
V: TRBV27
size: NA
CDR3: CASRRQAGGPTDTQYF
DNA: TGTGCCAGCAGACGTCAAGCGGGGGGGCCAACAGATACGCAGTATTTT

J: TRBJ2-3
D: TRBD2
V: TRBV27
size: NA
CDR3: CASSRRGATDTLYF
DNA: TGTGCCAGCAGTCGGCGGGGGGCCACAGATACGCTGTATTTT

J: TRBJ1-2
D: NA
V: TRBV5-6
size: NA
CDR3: CASSSQGSSNYGYTF
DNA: TGTGCCAGCAGCTCACAGGGAAGCTCTAACTATGGCTACACCTTC

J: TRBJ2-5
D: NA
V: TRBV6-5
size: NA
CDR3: CAAAGILGETQYF
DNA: TGTGCAGCGGCGGGGATCCTAGGGGAGACCCAGTACTTC

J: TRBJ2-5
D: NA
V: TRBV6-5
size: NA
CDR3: CASSYSRVLGQETQYF
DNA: TGTGCCAGCAGTTACTCGAGGGTCCTGGGACAAGAGACCCAGTACTTC

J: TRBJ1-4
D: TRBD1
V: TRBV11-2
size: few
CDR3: CASSYGTGTEKLFF
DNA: TGTGCCAGCAGCTACGGGACAGGGACTGAAAAACTGTTTTTT

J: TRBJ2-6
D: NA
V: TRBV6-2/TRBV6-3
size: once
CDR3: CASSYGDAGANVLTF
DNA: TGTGCCAGCAGTTACGGAGATGCAGGGGCCAACGTCCTGACTTTC

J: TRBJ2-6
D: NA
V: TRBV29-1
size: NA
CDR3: CSVELADAGANVLTF
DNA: TGCAGCGTTGAGTTGGCAGATGCTGGGGCCAACGTCCTGACTTTC

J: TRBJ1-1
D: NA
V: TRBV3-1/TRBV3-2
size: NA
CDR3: CASSQDSVLEGAFF
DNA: TGTGCCAGCAGCCAAGACAGTGTACTGGAGGGAGCTTTCTTT

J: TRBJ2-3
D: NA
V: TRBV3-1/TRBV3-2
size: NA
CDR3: CASSQTRLAATDTQYF
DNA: TGTGCCAGCAGCCAAACGAGGCTAGCCGCCACAGATACGCAGTATTTT

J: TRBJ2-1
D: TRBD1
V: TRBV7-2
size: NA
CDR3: CASTADRGQYNEQFF
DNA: TGTGCCAGCACCGCGGACAGGGGCCAATACAATGAGCAGTTCTTC

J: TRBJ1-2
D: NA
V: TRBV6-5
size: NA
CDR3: CASGGEVGYGYTF
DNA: TGTGCCAGCGGGGGGGAAGTGGGCTATGGCTACACCTTC

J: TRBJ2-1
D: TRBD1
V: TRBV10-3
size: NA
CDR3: CAIRPGQGNNEQFF
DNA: TGTGCCATCAGGCCGGGACAGGGAAACAATGAGCAGTTCTTC

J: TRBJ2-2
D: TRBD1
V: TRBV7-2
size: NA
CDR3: CASSSRQGPNGGLFF
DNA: TGTGCCAGCAGTTCGAGACAGGGGCCTAATGGCGGGCTGTTTTTT

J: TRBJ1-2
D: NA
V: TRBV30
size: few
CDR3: CAAGEGYYGYTF
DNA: TGTGCCGCCGGGGAGGGCTACTATGGCTACACCTTC

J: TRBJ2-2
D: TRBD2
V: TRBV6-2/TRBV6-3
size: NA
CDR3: CASSPQRGGPGELFF
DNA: TGTGCCAGCAGCCCCCAGCGGGGGGGCCCCGGGGAGCTGTTTTTT

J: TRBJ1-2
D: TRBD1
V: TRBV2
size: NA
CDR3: CASNRGGGSNYGYTF
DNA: TGTGCCAGCAACAGGGGGGGCGGGTCTAACTATGGCTACACCTTC

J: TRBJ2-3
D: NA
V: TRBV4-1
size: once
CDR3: CASSQRGLATDTQYF
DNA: TGCGCCAGCAGCCAGCGGGGACTGGCAACAGATACGCAGTATTTT

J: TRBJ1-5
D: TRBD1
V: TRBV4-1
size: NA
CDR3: CASSRTGDQPQHF
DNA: TGCGCCAGCAGCAGGACAGGGGATCAGCCCCAGCATTTT

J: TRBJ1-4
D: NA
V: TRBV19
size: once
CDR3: CASSQRPGGPNEKLFF
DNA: TGTGCCAGTAGCCAGCGGCCGGGGGGTCCTAATGAAAAACTGTTTTTT

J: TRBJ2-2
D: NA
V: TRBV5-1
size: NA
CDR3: CASSPPGTMHTGELFF
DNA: TGCGCCAGCAGCCCTCCTGGGACAATGCACACCGGGGAGCTGTTTTTT

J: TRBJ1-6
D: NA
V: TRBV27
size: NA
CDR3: CASSLWGLNNSPLHF
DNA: TGTGCCAGCAGTTTATGGGGGCTCAATAATTCACCCCTCCACTTT

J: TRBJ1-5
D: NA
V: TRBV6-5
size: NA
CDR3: CASTCYQPQHF
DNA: TGTGCCAGCACGTGTTATCAGCCCCAGCATTTT

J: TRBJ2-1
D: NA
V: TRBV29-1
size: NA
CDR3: CSVGQDWSSYNEQFF
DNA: TGCAGCGTTGGGCAGGACTGGAGCTCCTACAATGAGCAGTTCTTC

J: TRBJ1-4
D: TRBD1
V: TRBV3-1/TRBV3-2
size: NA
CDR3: CASSHLRDRGSGEKLFF
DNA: TGTGCCAGCAGCCACCTCCGGGACAGGGGATCGGGGGAAAAACTGTTTTTT

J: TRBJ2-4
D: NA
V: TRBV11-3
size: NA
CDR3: CASSPDSRLAKNIQYF
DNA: TGTGCCAGCAGCCCGGACAGCCGTTTAGCCAAAAACATTCAGTACTTC

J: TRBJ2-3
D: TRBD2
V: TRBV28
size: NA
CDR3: CASTSTSDATDTQYF
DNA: TGTGCCAGCACCTCGACTAGCGACGCCACCGATACGCAGTATTTT

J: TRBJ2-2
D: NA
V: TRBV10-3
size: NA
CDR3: CAISLTGDPGELFF
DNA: TGTGCCATCAGTCTGACAGGTGATCCCGGGGAGCTGTTTTTT

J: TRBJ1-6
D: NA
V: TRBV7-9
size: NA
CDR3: CASSSASTSNSPLHF
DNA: TGTGCCAGCAGCTCCGCTTCCACTTCTAATTCACCCCTCCACTTT

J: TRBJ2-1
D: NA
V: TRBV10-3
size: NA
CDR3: CAISESPGNNEQFF
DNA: TGTGCCATCAGTGAGTCGCCAGGGAACAATGAGCAGTTCTTC

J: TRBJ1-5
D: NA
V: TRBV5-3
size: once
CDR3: CARSFFRNQPQHF
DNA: TGTGCCAGAAGCTTTTTTCGGAATCAGCCCCAGCATTTT

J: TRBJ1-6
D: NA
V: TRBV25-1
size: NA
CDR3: CASSEYFGTPPLHF
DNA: TGTGCCAGCAGTGAATATTTTGGGACACCACCCCTCCACTTT

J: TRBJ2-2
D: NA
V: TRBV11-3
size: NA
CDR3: CASSLDGENTGELFF
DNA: TGTGCCAGCAGCTTAGACGGAGAGAACACCGGGGAGCTGTTTTTT